This TCR beta chain derives from a study of blood T cell repertoires in COVID-19. Study as a whole: Nucleic acid was either cDNA or gDNA, and it came from T cells, B-cell-depleted T cells, or PBMCs.

Adults between roughly 18 and 95 years of age took part from under 25 US areas. V lost 5 bases to trimming and J lost 4 bases, with 11 bases between them. Germline-derived CDR1 and CDR2 are SNHLY and FYNNEI. The CDR3 loop spans 13 amino acids. The method was immunoSEQ multiplex PCR; TCRdb's version includes in-frame clones alone and lacks a portion of them. The table records 150,000 to 200,000 clones, about four fifths of them present only once. The rearrangement links TRBV2 to TRBJ1-2; possible D gene TRBD1, 5 bases. The material sequenced was PBMCs or T cells enriched from blood (not recorded which). The sequence came from a man aged 35-49 years who had recovered from COVID-19. The CDR3 DNA sequence: TGTGCCAGCAGTTGGGGGGAGGCCTATGGCTACACCTTC. Translation gives CASSWGEAYGYTF.